This TCR beta chain was sequenced in a study of T-cell reconstitution after alpha-beta-depleted transplantation in children. There are many counts of this clonotype. What it recognizes is unknown. The TCRbeta library incorporated unique molecular identifiers. MiXCR, run by TCRdb on the PCR reads, gives a single entry per CDR3 protein. The sample consists of tens of thousands of distinct CDR3 sequences, over 4.5% of them appearing once. Study observations and caveats: Diversity and T-cell counts at one year after transplant derived mostly from new T cells. The origin of alpha-beta T cells about two months after transplant was reportedly several hundred expanded graft clones.

V was shortened by 10 bases and J by 3 bases, with 16 bases between the two germline ends. Germline CDR1 reads MNHEY; CDR2 reads SMNVEV (reference sequence). The CDR3 covers 13 residues. Sequenced material: PBMCs, mostly from graft donor cells, taken 180 days after TCRalphabeta/CD19-depleted stem cell transplant. The clonotype comes from a boy younger than two who had a stem cell transplant for acute myeloid leukemia, so the T cells may come from the graft donor. The chain links TRBV27 to TRBJ2-7, with D uncertain. The CDR3 nucleotides read TGTGCCACTTCTTTGGCTTATGGCTACGAGCAGTACTTC. Amino acid sequence: CATSLAYGYEQYF.